This T cell receptor beta chain was retrieved from a study of monozygotic twins with inflammatory bowel disease. As for this clonotype: As yet, its antigen is unknown.

TCRdb reprocessed the 5' RACE reads and keeps a single row for each CDR3 protein, giving no DNA. The listing contains 400,000 to 500,000 distinct CDR3 sequences. Unsorted whole blood yielded the total RNA, with T cells left unselected. Regarding the study as a whole: Perhaps reflecting limited power, concordant and discordant twins did not differ in repertoire similarity.

Germline V lookup: CDR1 LNHDA, CDR2 SQIVND (reference sequence). The length of the CDR3 is 16 residues. This chain joins TRBV19 and TRBJ2-3; as DNA is missing, the TRBD1 call by TCRdb cannot be tested. This TCR derives from a human donor with ulcerative colitis or Crohn's disease, or a healthy co-twin of an affected twin (not recorded which). Source material: blood. The CDR3 region is CASSRGTTPSTDTQYF. The full variable domain, rest sourced from reference TRBV19 and TRBJ2-3, is DGGITQSPKYLFRKEGQNVTLSCEQNLNHDAMYWYRQDPGQGLRLIYYSQIVNDFQKGDIAEGYSVSREKKESFPLTVTSAQKNPTAFYLCASSRGTTPSTDTQYFGPGTRLTVL.